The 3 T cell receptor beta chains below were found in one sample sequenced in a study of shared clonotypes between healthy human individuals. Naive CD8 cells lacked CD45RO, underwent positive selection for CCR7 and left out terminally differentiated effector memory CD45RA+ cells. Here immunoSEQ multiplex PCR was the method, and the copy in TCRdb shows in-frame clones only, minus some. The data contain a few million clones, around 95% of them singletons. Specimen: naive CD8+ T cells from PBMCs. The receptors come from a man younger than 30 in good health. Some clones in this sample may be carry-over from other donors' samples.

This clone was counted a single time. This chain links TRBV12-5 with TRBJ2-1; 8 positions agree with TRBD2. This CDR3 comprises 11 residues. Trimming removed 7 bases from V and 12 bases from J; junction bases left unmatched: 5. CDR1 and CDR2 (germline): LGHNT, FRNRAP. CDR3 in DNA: TGTGCTAGTGCGGGGGGGAGAGGGCAGTTCTTC. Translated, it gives CASAGGRGQFF.

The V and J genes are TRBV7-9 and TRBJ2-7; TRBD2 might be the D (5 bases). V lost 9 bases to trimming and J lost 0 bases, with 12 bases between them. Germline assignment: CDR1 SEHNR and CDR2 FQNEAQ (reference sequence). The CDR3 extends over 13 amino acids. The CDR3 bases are TGTGCCAGTAATCAGCGGAACTCCTACGAGCAGTACTTC. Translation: CASNQRNSYEQYF.

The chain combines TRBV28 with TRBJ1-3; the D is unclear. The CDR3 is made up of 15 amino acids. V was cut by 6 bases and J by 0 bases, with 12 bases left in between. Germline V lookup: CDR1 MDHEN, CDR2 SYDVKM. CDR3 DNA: TGTGCCAGCAGCGTCGGACGGCTCTCTGGAAACACCATATATTTT. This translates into CASSVGRLSGNTIYF.